This entry lists 18 T cell receptor beta chains sequenced from one sample in a study of persistence of HIV-infected CD4 T cells (dated by TCRdb to between 2020 and 2021). The treatment or condition label, as the study defines it: suppressive antiretroviral therapy. A pool of overlapping HIV-1 Gag 15-mer peptides, at 0.8 to 1 ug per peptide per mL, was used to stimulate the cells. Memory populations depleted of antigen-responding cells were obtained by sorting nonresponding CD40L-negative CD69-negative CD45RO-high memory CD4+ T cells. These TCRs' antigens remain unknown. TCRbeta repertoires were sequenced from genomic DNA with the immunoSEQ hsTCRB assay version 4 in survey mode. Drawn from immuneACCESS, this table holds only the in-frame rearrangements with V and J called that TCRdb kept. Clones are partly lost; checked studies trace under half to an unresolved V gene and leave the rest unexplained. The table for this sample lists around 35,000 clones; more than 75% of them were counted only once. The biggest ten clones account for roughly 1% of the sample.

Sequenced material: cultured CD4+ T cells from PBMCs, taken from a patient who received antiretroviral therapy. Interpreted using the paper, the cell subset or site label stands for: CD40L-CD69- CD45RO-high memory CD4 T cells not responding to Gag peptides. The receptors come from an adult with HIV. The donor label of this sample is uncertain.

This chain joins TRBV5-6 and TRBJ2-2, with TRBD1 matching 7 bases. The length of the CDR3 is 14 residues. Unmatched junction bases numbered 7, after V lost 4 bases and J lost 7 bases. The germline V gene encodes CDR1 SGHDT and CDR2 YYEEEE. The chain's CDR3 is CASSQGQRGGELFF. CDR3 sequence (DNA): TGTGCCAGCAGCCAGGGACAGAGGGGCGGGGAGCTGTTTTTT.

The V call is TRBV5-1, the J call TRBJ1-5; D call uncertain. V was cut by 0 bases and J by 1 base, with 11 bases left in between. Germline V gene sequence: CDR1 SGHRS, CDR2 YFSETQ. There are 16 residues in the CDR3. The CDR3 DNA reads TGCGCCAGCAGCTTGGAAGGACCTCTAAGCAATCAGCCCCAGCATTTT. It encodes CASSLEGPLSNQPQHF.

The chain combines TRBV5-1 with TRBJ2-2; D might be TRBD1 or TRBD2, each matching 5 bases. V lost 5 bases and J lost 2, with 10 bases in between. Germline V gives CDR1 SGHRS, CDR2 YFSETQ. The CDR3 has 14 residues. The CDR3 region has the DNA TGCGCCAGCAGGCCGGGACCAAACACCGGGGAGCTGTTTTTT. It yields the protein CASRPGPNTGELFF.

The DNA for the CDR3 is TGTGCCAGCAGCTTTCAGGAGACCCAGTACTTC. This codes for CASSFQETQYF. This chain joins TRBV5-4 and TRBJ2-5; D ambiguous. Trimming shortened V by 2 bases and J by 5 bases, and 4 bases separated the two germline ends. In germline, CDR1 is SGHNT, CDR2 YYREEE (reference sequence). The CDR3 extends over 11 amino acids.

This clone was counted a single time. The J gene is TRBJ1-3, the V gene TRBV28, with D possibly TRBD1 on 5 matching bases. Germline values: CDR1 MDHEN, CDR2 SYDVKM. The CDR3 contains 13 residues. Trimming shortened V by 4 bases and J by 4 bases, and 8 bases separated the two germline ends. CDR3 in amino acids: CASSSGPGNTIYF. The CDR3 bases are TGTGCCAGCAGTTCGGGACCGGGAAACACCATATATTTT.

The gene calls are TRBV5-1 and TRBJ1-1; 7 bases match TRBD1. After removal of 4 bases from V and 4 bases from J, the junction contained 10 bases not matched to a gene. CDR3 length: 15 amino acids. Looked up from germline, CDR1 is SGHRS and CDR2 is YFSETQ. The DNA of the CDR3 is TGCGCCAGCAGCGGTACAGGGGCGGTTGGCACTGAAGCTTTCTTT. Protein: CASSGTGAVGTEAFF.

With regard to this clone: The sample carries other DNA sequences with the same CDR3. The V gene is TRBV5-1, the J gene TRBJ1-2; D is unclear. The V end lost 0 bases, the J end lost 4 bases, and 10 bases lay between the germline ends. This CDR3 contains 14 residues. CDR1 SGHRS and CDR2 YFSETQ come from the germline V gene. The CDR3 here is CASSLEGLGYGYTF. For the CDR3, the DNA is TGCGCCAGCAGCTTGGAAGGGTTGGGCTATGGCTACACCTTC.

The rearrangement links TRBV5-1 to TRBJ2-1, with 12 bases that match TRBD2. V gave up 0 bases and J gave up 4 bases; unmatched junction bases: 5. Germline assignment: CDR1 SGHRS and CDR2 YFSETQ. The CDR3 consists of 17 residues. The CDR3: CASSLASGGVDYNEQFF. The CDR3 DNA reads TGCGCCAGCAGCTTGGCTAGCGGGGGGGTGGATTACAATGAGCAGTTCTTC.

CDR3 loop: CSATMTWGYTF. The DNA of the CDR3 is TGCAGTGCCACCATGACCTGGGGCTACACCTTC. J is TRBJ1-2 and V is TRBV20-1; D is uncertain. The CDR3 spans 11 residues. Germline CDR1 is DFQATT and CDR2 is SNEGSKA (reference sequence). Trimming stripped 6 bases from V and 8 bases from J, with 13 bases between.

This chain joins TRBV18 and TRBJ1-6; no clear D. Germline lookup yields CDR1 KGHSH and CDR2 LQKENI. The V gene lost 6 bases and the J gene lost 12 bases, with 18 bases spanning the gap. The CDR3 spans 14 residues. The CDR3 is CASSLAHQVEPLHF. For the CDR3, the DNA is TGTGCCAGCTCGTTGGCCCATCAGGTTGAACCCCTCCACTTT.

The chain links TRBV6-5 to TRBJ1-6; 7 nucleotides agree with TRBD1. This CDR3 has 14 residues. The trim removed 6 bases at V and 6 bases at J, leaving 5 bases unmatched. Germline V gene data show CDR1 as MNHEY and CDR2 as SVGAGI. The CDR3 DNA sequence: TGTGCCAGCAGCCGACAGGGTATTAATTCACCCCTCCACTTT. Translation gives CASSRQGINSPLHF.

This chain joins TRBV5-1 and TRBJ1-4; D remains ambiguous. The germline V gene has CDR1 SGHRS and CDR2 YFSETQ. V was pared by 3 bases and J by 5 bases, with 8 bases between. The CDR3 is 13 amino acids. CDR3: CASSSGQNEKLFF. The CDR3 coding sequence is TGCGCCAGCAGCTCGGGCCAGAATGAAAAACTGTTTTTT.

This clone was observed a handful of times. The J gene is TRBJ1-2, the V gene TRBV19; no reliable D call. The CDR3 totals 14 residues. Germline V gene data show CDR1 as LNHDA and CDR2 as SQIVND (reference sequence). Trimming left V 10 bases short and J 3 bases short, with 18 bases between. CDR3 sequence reads: CATDEAGRDYGYTF. The CDR3 DNA is TGTGCCACCGACGAAGCAGGAAGGGACTATGGCTACACCTTC.

CDR3 loop: CASRKDVANTGELFF. The CDR3 bases are TGTGCCAGCAGGAAGGACGTCGCGAACACCGGGGAGCTGTTTTTT. The V and J genes are TRBV2 and TRBJ2-2, with D unresolved. The ends were cut back, 6 bases at V and 0 bases at J, with 11 bases in the middle. The CDR3 length is 15 residues. Germline CDR1 SNHLY, CDR2 FYNNEI.

The CDR3 loop is CASSIEGVHGAYEQYF. DNA of the CDR3: TGTGCCAGTAGTATAGAAGGGGTCCACGGGGCCTACGAGCAGTACTTC. This rearrangement joins TRBV19 to TRBJ2-5, with D perhaps given as TRBD1 or TRBD2 (5 bases each). The J call may be in error: the DNA end matches TRBJ2-7 better. Germline lookup yields CDR1 LNHDA and CDR2 SQIVND (reference sequence). This CDR3 is 16 amino acids long.

This chain uses TRBV18 with TRBJ2-1; 7 nucleotides agree with TRBD1. The junction had 8 bases not matched to a gene; V was cut back by 3 bases and J by 3 bases. Germline V gene lookup returns CDR1 KGHSH and CDR2 LQKENI. CDR3 length: 16 amino acids. CDR3 nucleotides: TGTGCCAGCTCACCGTCTAGGGGGCGCGTCTACAATGAGCAGTTCTTC. Its translation: CASSPSRGRVYNEQFF.

The chain combines TRBV15 with TRBJ1-3, with unresolved D. This CDR3 region has 14 residues. In germline, CDR1 is LNHNV, CDR2 YYDKDF (reference sequence). V lost 8 bases and J lost 0, with 11 bases in between. The CDR3: CATANTFSGNTIYF. In DNA, the CDR3 is TGTGCCACCGCCAACACCTTCTCTGGAAACACCATATATTTT. The variable domain in full, completed from reference TRBV15 and TRBJ1-3, reads DAMVIQNPRYQVTQFGKPVTLSCSQTLNHNVMYWYQQKSSQAPKLLFHYYDKDFNNEADTPDNFQSRRPNTSFCFLDIRSPGLGDTAMYLCATANTFSGNTIYFGEGSWLTVV.

There are a few counts of this clone. This sequence joins TRBV5-1 and TRBJ1-1; D gene uncertain. The germline V and J ends were trimmed by 2 bases and 6 bases, with 8 bases remaining between them. Germline V gene sequence: CDR1 SGHRS, CDR2 YFSETQ. The CDR3 is made up of 12 amino acids. The CDR3 spells CASSLPGPEAFF. CDR3 in DNA: TGCGCCAGCAGCTTACCGGGCCCTGAAGCTTTCTTT.